This entry is about one TCR beta chain. Its cognate antigen is unknown. This entry is derived from a study of cytomegalovirus exposure and HLA in healthy donors. Broader study findings: A later analysis linked a missense variant in DCLRE1C to the trimming of TCR beta V and J genes. In most subjects, TCR beta sequences reportedly gave accurate predictions of HLA-A and HLA-B alleles. Later analysis found that TCR beta chains associated with HLA were more clonally expanded than other, equally common chains.

13 Jbeta primers and 60 Vbeta primers were used for the PCR. Methods used by the authors: Per a later analysis, the number of unique TCR beta chains was 75 million to 90 million, of which 9 million to 12 million were shared. Profiled with immunoSEQ multiplex PCR; TCRdb holds only in-frame clones, not every one. That table is the source of V, J and clone size, and D and trimming were worked out from the DNA. Among about 150,000 clones listed, roughly 81% were seen once. Germline lookup yields CDR1 SGDLS and CDR2 YYNGEE. V was pared by 4 bases and J by 8 bases, with 8 bases of the junction left unmatched. CDR3 length: 15 amino acids.

Sequencing input: PBMCs. This clonotype originated in a woman aged 18-35 years in good health and CMV-seronegative. The chain has TRBV9 and TRBJ2-5, with 13 bases lining up with TRBD2. CDR3 in DNA: TGTGCCAGCAGCCCAGGGACTAGCGGGGCGGCAACCCAGTACTTC. Protein product: CASSPGTSGAATQYF.